The present entry profiles one T cell receptor beta chain with its context. This clone was seen a single time. The antigen this receptor binds is unknown. No quality values exist for individual bases; no much larger clone is one base distant. The time point label, as the study defines it: approximately 25 months on ibrutinib. For TCR beta library preparation, 1.5 to 2 micrograms of genomic DNA were isolated from cryopreserved PBMCs. Longitudinal blood samples from CLL patients on ibrutinib monotherapy underwent high-throughput TCR beta sequencing. The patients took part in an open-label, single-center phase 2 trial of ibrutinib monotherapy. This record belongs to a study of cytotoxic CD8 clonotypes in ibrutinib-treated CLL (dated by TCRdb to the early 2020s). Regarding the study in general: The cohort included about 15 treatment-naive and roughly ten relapsed/refractory patients; some 18 were IGHV unmutated. Partial responses were observed in approximately 24 patients and complete responses in 2; after a median follow-up of about 69 months, remission was maintained in roughly 14 patients and progression was observed in about twelve. Cryopreserved peripheral blood mononuclear cells were collected before treatment, at response, and at either disease progression or sustained remission. Of the roughly 90 people in the trial, about two dozen had longitudinal samples available. Every sample from remission and from progressive disease was obtained while the patients were still on ibrutinib. Samples at response were collected after a median of about 11 months of treatment, with a range of roughly 6 to 36 months. Samples averaged roughly 280,000 productive templates and just under 95,000 productive rearrangements. On the study overall, not on this receptor specifically: Baseline clonality exceeded that of age-matched healthy donors and correlated strongly with circulating CD8+ T-cell counts. Sustained-remission and progressing patients did not have matched sampling times, and lymph node repertoires were not examined. Public clonotypes were rare and either shrank or stayed stable during treatment, and the rise in clonality at ibrutinib response reflected expansion of private clonotypes. Clonality increased at ibrutinib response, stayed stable in sustained remission, and fell back toward baseline at progression.

A MiSeq instrument was used for deep resolution sequencing, which targeted depths ranging from 1 in 1 million up to 1 in 200,000 T cells, with coverage averaging 10x for each clonotype. The immunoSEQ hsTCRB Kit was used to generate TCR beta libraries. Under the source paper's analysis protocol: The data were analyzed with ImmunoSEQ Analyzer and ImmunoSEQ Data Assistant, and V, D and J gene assignments followed IMGT definitions. Clonality, which ranges from 0 to 1, was calculated as one minus the normalized Shannon entropy of productive rearrangement frequencies. Only overrepresented clonotypes making up at least 0.05% of each patient's repertoire were included in the public clonotype analysis. About a dozen repertoires from age-matched healthy donors, obtained from immuneACCESS, served as clonality controls. TCRdb mirrors the immuneACCESS table, restricted to in-frame sequences. Some clones are absent from its copies; in checked studies, under half trace to an unresolved V gene, and the reason for the others is unknown. V, J and clone size are taken as reported in that table, and D and trimming were inferred from the DNA itself. In all, the sample holds 50,000 or so clones, and approximately 87% of those were seen once. In total, the top ten clones hold around 21% of the sample.

The sequences come from PBMCs, collected after 24 months of ibrutinib treatment. This TCR was recovered from a human donor with chronic lymphocytic leukemia.

The CDR3 reads as follows: CASSYGEGNEQYF. The DNA sequence is given as TGTGCCAGCAGTTACGGTGAGGGGAACGAGCAGTACTTC. Recombination joined TRBV6-5 with TRBJ2-7; the D call is possibly TRBD1 or TRBD2, each sharing 5 bases. A distance of 10 bases separates the germline ends of V and J, which lose 2 bases and 5 bases respectively. CDR1 and CDR2 are read off the germline V gene as MNHEY and SVGAGI. The CDR3 numbers 13 residues from cysteine through phenylalanine. Kept here is only the CDR3 DNA, which spans 39 bases and is read in frame from base 1.